Listed below are T cell receptor beta chains from one sample, sequenced in a study of blood T cell repertoires in COVID-19. Assay: immunoSEQ multiplex PCR; the TCRdb copy retains only in-frame clones and omits some. Among about 90,000 clones listed, roughly four fifths were seen once. Sequences were obtained from peripheral blood. Receptors were obtained from a human donor in a cohort sampled during active COVID-19. CDR3s include the opening cysteine and the closing phenylalanine or tryptophan. Fields, in order: V gene, CDR3 protein.

v_call: TRBV5-4
cdr3_aa: CASSLAGGERF

v_call: TRBV5-4
cdr3_aa: CATSGGVTLQETQYF

v_call: TRBV28
cdr3_aa: CASSSPSASGGAAQYF

v_call: TRBV6-6
cdr3_aa: CASAVDTQYF

v_call: TRBV5-1
cdr3_aa: CASSFLGAYNSPLHF

v_call: TRBV10-1
cdr3_aa: CASSENPGSTQYF

v_call: TRBV9
cdr3_aa: CASSEEGVRMNTEAFF

v_call: TRBV28
cdr3_aa: CASRPLGQGRNQPQHF

v_call: TRBV4-3
cdr3_aa: CASSQERLAGLNTGELFF

v_call: TRBV29-1
cdr3_aa: CSVDQGTDTQYF

v_call: TRBV3-1/TRBV3-2
cdr3_aa: CASSLLNTNTEAFF

v_call: TRBV6-5
cdr3_aa: CASSDHTGGTEAFF

v_call: TRBV19
cdr3_aa: CASSISGRRNQPQHF

v_call: TRBV6-2/TRBV6-3
cdr3_aa: CASSRQGATYEQYF

v_call: TRBV5-3
cdr3_aa: CARSSPGGGNQPQHF

v_call: TRBV27
cdr3_aa: CASSLQGAADSPLHF

v_call: TRBV7-9
cdr3_aa: CASSLGGGLYNEQFF

v_call: TRBV20-1
cdr3_aa: CSASSGTADSPLHF

v_call: TRBV9
cdr3_aa: CASSEGQGTYSPLHF

v_call: TRBV7-2
cdr3_aa: CASSPDTGSGNTIYF

v_call: TRBV5-1
cdr3_aa: CASGPGQLGGEQYF

v_call: TRBV6-6
cdr3_aa: CASSYYQGSEAFF

v_call: TRBV30
cdr3_aa: CAWRGNSYNEQFF

v_call: TRBV11-3
cdr3_aa: CASSLGQGGAQPQHF

v_call: TRBV11-2
cdr3_aa: CASSPKTGGEQYF

v_call: TRBV6-5
cdr3_aa: CASSYTGQGNEKLFF

v_call: TRBV5-8
cdr3_aa: CASSDRNYGYTF

v_call: TRBV9
cdr3_aa: CASSATSGAETQYF

v_call: TRBV9
cdr3_aa: CASSIQRGGMSDTQYF

v_call: TRBV5-1
cdr3_aa: CASSPNRGQGNEQFF

v_call: TRBV5-1
cdr3_aa: CASSLTGQGRTGELFF